The clone carrying this T cell receptor beta chain occurred many times. What it binds is unknown. With a J-beta primer mix and a sample-barcoded 5' primer, a second PCR ran about 7 to 12 cycles. Every cDNA molecule bore a tag from a template-switch adaptor containing 12 random nucleotides. Via MiXCR, TCRdb re-called the 5' RACE reads, giving one row per CDR3 protein. This table holds some 1.4 million distinct CDR3 sequences, about 40% found once. These data are taken from a study of blood T cells in healthy people across ages. Study-wide findings and caveats: Among T cells, TCR beta diversity per million cells dropped roughly linearly as age rose. PBMCs that were unsorted prevented a conclusive naive versus antigen-experienced comparison. Among long-lived donors, naive CD4+ cells were more numerous and diversity higher than in aged donors.

The CDR3 has 13 amino acids. The V gene lost 5 bases and the J gene lost 4 bases, with 12 bases spanning the gap. The clonotype comes from a woman between 18 and 29 years old in good health. J is TRBJ2-7 and V is TRBV12-3 or TRBV12-4; D call uncertain. Source material: blood. DNA of the CDR3: TGTGCCAGCAGTACCAGGAAGCTATACGAGCAGTACTTC. Amino acids: CASSTRKLYEQYF.